These T cell receptor beta chains were read from a single sample in a study of blood T cell repertoires in COVID-19. Repertoires were generated with immunoSEQ multiplex PCR, while TCRdb's copy carries only in-frame clones and drops some. This sample yields roughly 200,000 clones, of which around 79% are seen a single time; almost 6% belongs to the top ten. Sequenced material: peripheral blood. These receptors were taken from a woman between 40 and 50 years old with COVID-19, enrolled during active disease. Both conserved end residues are trimmed from each CDR3. A D gene is named only where the DNA matches it firmly.

v_gene,j_gene,d_gene,CDR3aa
TRBV6-4,TRBJ1-2,.,ASRGTPTSGYGYT
TRBV7-9,TRBJ2-4,TRBD2,ASSQTSGRNIQY
TRBV9,TRBJ2-7,.,ASSADSRPGYEQY
TRBV6-5,TRBJ2-2,TRBD2,ASRVLAGAGELF
TRBV11-2,TRBJ2-1,TRBD2,ASSSHSGQQF
TRBV29-1,TRBJ1-1,.,SVVRGLNTEAF
TRBV28,TRBJ2-3,TRBD1,ASTVRQGASTDTQY
TRBV5-6,TRBJ1-2,TRBD1,ASSLGDRVRMDGYT
TRBV7-9,TRBJ2-7,TRBD2,ASSLASGRAHEQY
TRBV12-3/TRBV12-4,TRBJ1-1,.,ASSPRGGAKAF
TRBV5-6,TRBJ1-1,.,ASIWNTEAF
TRBV3-1/TRBV3-2,TRBJ2-3,.,ASRSGGTDTQY
TRBV6-5,TRBJ1-1,.,ASSLTADTEAF
TRBV5-6,TRBJ1-1,TRBD1,ASSTRDRSNTEAF
TRBV4-1,TRBJ1-2,.,ASSQDRARGIYGYT
TRBV6-1,TRBJ2-1,TRBD2,ASSGALAGTSYNEQF
TRBV19,TRBJ2-1,TRBD1,ASSTFWDSNEQF
TRBV5-1,TRBJ2-7,TRBD1,ASSSGTGGLVYEQY
TRBV5-6,TRBJ2-3,.,ASSLSGPDTQY
TRBV6-5,TRBJ1-2,TRBD1,ASSYSRGHGYT
TRBV19,TRBJ2-1,TRBD2,ASRTSGTDEQF
TRBV7-3,TRBJ2-1,.,ASSPSRVSYNEQF
TRBV4-1,TRBJ1-2,TRBD1,ASSQDPGGSYGYT
TRBV10-2,TRBJ1-1,.,ASRYREEAF
TRBV7-2,TRBJ2-5,TRBD1,ASSEGAGETQY
TRBV4-3,TRBJ1-1,.,ASSQVGAPEAF
TRBV19,TRBJ1-2,TRBD1,ASMDRGRVYGYT
TRBV27,TRBJ1-2,.,ASSPQGFHYGYT